The clone carrying this T cell receptor (beta chain) was observed a handful of times. Its target is unknown. Single TCR cDNA molecules each had their own unique molecular identifier. MiXCR, applied by TCRdb to the 5' RACE reads, yields one record per CDR3 protein. The data show about 20,000 distinct CDR3 sequences, around 6.9% seen once. As for time point: sample taken at primary tumor resection. The donors were approximately 70 patients with non-small cell lung cancer that was early-stage and untreated. The input material, whole RNA from tumor, nontumor lung or frozen PBMC, was sequenced unsorted. The CDR3 contains 14 residues. V gave up 6 bases and J gave up 7 bases, with 13 bases separating them. This sample was included in a study of spatial heterogeneity in lung cancer. Study context: Raw sequencing reads included, on average, more than 8.5 appearances of each unique TCR and UMI combination.

Study-wide results and limits: Expanded alpha and beta TCR counts within tumors tracked tumor mutation counts.

The source material was lung tumor tissue, sampled at surgery. The sequence was obtained from a male donor with early-stage non-small cell lung cancer. The J gene is TRBJ1-6, the V gene TRBV12-3 or TRBV12-4; D is perhaps TRBD1 (5 bases). The DNA of the CDR3 is TGTGCCAGCAGCCTCCAGGGCCCGAATTCACCCCTCCACTTT. It yields the protein CASSLQGPNSPLHF.